This record looks at one T cell receptor (beta chain) sequence and its context. This receptor's antigen is unknown. No base quality values were provided; no much bigger clone lies one nucleotide off. The data derive from a study of T cell responses to AZD1222 COVID-19 vaccine (dated by TCRdb to the early 2020s). About the study as a whole: AZD1222 recipients whose second dose came at about 4 weeks and those whose second dose came at about 12 weeks were combined into one group, since spike-specific TCR depth and breadth did not differ between the two schedules. Enrollment into the trials was organized by age into subgroups of 18-55, 56-69 and 70-plus years, and those subgroups contained roughly 150, 30 and 60 TCR-sequenced participants, respectively. TCR sequencing covered fewer than 250 trial participants: 200 to 210 given two doses of AZD1222 and approximately 26 given two doses of MenACWY control vaccine.

The full study reports these points: CD4 TCRs associated with the vaccine covered the entire spike protein, and the dominant responses were in regions 160-218 and 743-854. Participants were mostly white British and included more females than males, and it was suggested by the authors that clonal diversity may have been underestimated. Only six AZD1222 recipients were SARS-CoV-2 seropositive at baseline, limiting conclusions about previously exposed vaccinees. After two AZD1222 doses, spike-specific TCR breadth and depth were significantly higher than at day 0 and than in MenACWY recipients. Reportedly, almost half of the unique spike-specific TCRs recognized epitopes lying outside the regions that are mutated in the B.1.351 and B.1.1.7 variants. The 56-69-year group was small, and its depth increase did not reach significance, likely because of low power. Because no day 14 peak-response samples were available, the repertoires could be characterized only after the peak T cell response.

Interpreted using the paper, the time point label stands for: baseline before first vaccination. The vaccinee samples were drawn from two UK trials, COV001 and COV002, one of which was a single-blind randomized controlled phase 2/3 trial testing AZD1222 (ChAdOx1 nCoV-19) in healthy adults. For TCRbeta chain sequencing, PBMC samples from trial participants were taken at day 0 and at day 28 after the second dose. The CDR3 regions of human TCRbeta chains were subjected to immunosequencing. As for the authors' bioinformatics: Repertoire TCRs were checked for matches against a reference library of SARS-CoV-2-specific TCRs that had been generated using the MIRA antigen-specificity platform. Breadth meant the fraction of unique TCRs that were SARS-CoV-2-associated, whereas depth meant the fraction of total T cells that were SARS-CoV-2-associated. Using the MIRA data, each spike-specific TCR was assigned both to the spike region to which the TCR was reactive and to a CD4 or CD8 class. Log10-transformed breadth and depth values were compared by one-way ANOVA with Sidak's multiple comparisons tests. Here the immuneACCESS table is served through TCRdb, limited to in-frame sequences with V and J called. Missing clones are a known gap in these copies; in checked studies unresolved V genes cover under half, and the rest lacks a known reason. V and J calls and clone size are copied from that table; D and trimming were computed from the DNA. The sample records about 140,000 clones, just under 95% of which are singletons. The ten most abundant clones make up about 5% of the sample.

The V end loses 1 base and the J end loses 4 bases, and a stretch of 13 bases separates them. Including cysteine and phenylalanine, the CDR3 has 15 amino acids. Of the read, only the CDR3 DNA is kept; its 45 bases are in frame from base 1. The CDR1 and CDR2 encoded by the germline V gene (reference sequence) are SEHNR and FQNEAQ. Source: peripheral blood, taken on day 0 of AZD1222 vaccination. The V gene is TRBV7-9 and the J gene is TRBJ1-1, with a tentative D gene TRBD1 over 6 matching bases. The sequence was obtained from an adult in good health. The sequenced DNA is TGTGCCAGCAGCTTAGAAGGGAGGGGGACCACTGAAGCTTTCTTT. The encoded protein is CASSLEGRGTTEAFF.